This T cell receptor beta chain was captured by sequencing in a study of T-cell reconstitution after alpha-beta-depleted transplantation in children. J lost 3 bases, V lost 5 bases, and 6 bases had no gene match. The germline CDR1 and CDR2 sequences are SGHTA and FQGNSA. This CDR3 is 14 amino acids long. Using unique molecular identifiers, the investigators prepared the TCRbeta library. TCRdb itself ran the PCR reads through MiXCR, one entry per CDR3 protein. Of hundreds of thousands of distinct CDR3 sequences in the sample, roughly 10% were seen once. This clonotype occurred many times. The clonotype comes from a human donor who donated a stem cell graft to a child with acute lymphoblastic leukemia. V usage is TRBV7-2 and J usage is TRBJ1-2; 7 bases are a match to TRBD1. Sequencing used PBMCs from the stem cell graft donor, obtained from the stem cell graft. The CDR3 loop is CASSPAGQYYGYTF. In nucleotides, the CDR3 is TGTGCCAGCAGCCCTGCGGGACAGTACTATGGCTACACCTTC.